Below, 5 T cell receptor beta chains from the same sample are listed, as sequenced in a study of cytomegalovirus exposure and HLA in healthy donors. TCRdb keeps only in-frame clones here, not all; method: immunoSEQ multiplex PCR. This repertoire shows about 110,000 clones, about 85% found once; its top ten account for 3% to 3.5%. Input material: PBMCs. The source of these receptors is a young woman in good health and CMV-seronegative.

This clone has just one count. The CDR3 DNA reads as TGCGCCAGCAGCCAAGGGTGGGGGCGCGGGGCCAACGTCCTGACTTTC. Encoded protein: CASSQGWGRGANVLTF. V usage is TRBV4-1 and J usage is TRBJ2-6, with D possibly TRBD1 on 6 matching bases. The CDR3 length is 16 residues. Germline V gives CDR1 MGHRA, CDR2 YSYEKL. V dropped 1 base and J dropped 4 bases, with 11 bases sitting between them.

The chain combines TRBV11-2 with TRBJ2-3; TRBD1 is a possible D gene (6 bases). Germline V lookup: CDR1 SGHAT, CDR2 FQNNGV. Trimming took 5 bases from V and 0 from J, leaving 12 bases between them. The CDR3 totals 15 residues. In DNA, the CDR3 is TGTGCCAGCAGCGCACAGGGATTTAGCACAGATACGCAGTATTTT. Protein product: CASSAQGFSTDTQYF. Combining the CDR3 with reference TRBV11-2 and TRBJ2-3 gives the whole variable domain EAGVAQSPRYKIIEKRQSVAFWCNPISGHATLYWYQQILGQGPKLLIQFQNNGVVDDSQLPKDRFSAERLKGVDSTLKIQPAKLEDSAVYLCASSAQGFSTDTQYFGPGTRLTVL.

The V and J genes are TRBV27 and TRBJ1-1, with D uncertain. The CDR3 has 11 amino acids. CDR1 and CDR2 from the germline V gene are MNHEY and SMNVEV (reference sequence). The V and J ends lost 4 bases and 3 bases respectively, with 3 bases between them. CDR3 coding DNA: TGTGCCAGCAGTTCGTACACTGAAGCTTTCTTT. Its translation is CASSSYTEAFF.

Only one count was recorded for this clone. The chain couples TRBV7-8 to TRBJ1-3; 7 bases fit TRBD1. Losses at the gene ends were 5 bases for V and 0 bases for J; bases not matched to a gene: 4. CDR1 is SGHVS and CDR2 is FQNEAQ in the germline V gene. The CDR3 length is 15 residues. CDR3 in amino acids: CASSGQDRSGNTIYF. In nucleotides, the CDR3 is TGTGCCAGCAGCGGACAGGACCGCTCTGGAAACACCATATATTTT.

The rearrangement joins TRBV9 to TRBJ1-6, with D possibly TRBD1 on 6 matching bases. CDR1 is SGDLS and CDR2 is YYNGEE in the germline V gene. The V and J ends lost 3 bases and 10 bases respectively, with 17 bases between them. CDR3 length: 15 residues. The CDR3 protein is CASSGNQGIGSPLHF. Here the CDR3 DNA reads TGTGCCAGCAGCGGAAATCAGGGGATAGGGTCACCCCTCCACTTT.